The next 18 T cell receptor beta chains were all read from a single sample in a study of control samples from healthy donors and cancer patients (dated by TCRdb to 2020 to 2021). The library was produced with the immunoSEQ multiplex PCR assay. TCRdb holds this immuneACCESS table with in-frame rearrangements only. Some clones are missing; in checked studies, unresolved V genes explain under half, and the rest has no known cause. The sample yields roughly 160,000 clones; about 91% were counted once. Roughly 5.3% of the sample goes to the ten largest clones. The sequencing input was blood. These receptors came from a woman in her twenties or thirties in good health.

The CDR3 is CASSSAHLDRARTDTQYF. CDR3 coding DNA: TGCGCCAGCAGCTCCGCACACCTAGACAGGGCTCGCACAGATACGCAGTATTTT. V and J are TRBV5-1 and TRBJ2-3; 7 bases match TRBD1. V shed 3 bases and J 1 base; nucleotides not matched to a gene: 14. The CDR3 extends over 18 amino acids. Germline lookup yields CDR1 SGHRS and CDR2 YFSETQ.

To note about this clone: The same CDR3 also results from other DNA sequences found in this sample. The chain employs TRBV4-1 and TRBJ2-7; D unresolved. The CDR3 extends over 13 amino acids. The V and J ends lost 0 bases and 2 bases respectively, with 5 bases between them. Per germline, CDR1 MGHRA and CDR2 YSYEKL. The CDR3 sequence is CASSQDTAYEQYF. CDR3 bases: TGCGCCAGCAGCCAAGATACAGCCTACGAGCAGTACTTC.

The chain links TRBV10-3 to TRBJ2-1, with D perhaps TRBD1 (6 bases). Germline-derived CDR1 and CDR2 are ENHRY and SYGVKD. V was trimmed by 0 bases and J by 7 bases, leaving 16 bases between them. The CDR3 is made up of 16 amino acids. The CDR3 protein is CAISESGGGRANEQFF. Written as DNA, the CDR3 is TGTGCCATCAGTGAGTCGGGTGGGGGCAGGGCTAATGAGCAGTTCTTC.

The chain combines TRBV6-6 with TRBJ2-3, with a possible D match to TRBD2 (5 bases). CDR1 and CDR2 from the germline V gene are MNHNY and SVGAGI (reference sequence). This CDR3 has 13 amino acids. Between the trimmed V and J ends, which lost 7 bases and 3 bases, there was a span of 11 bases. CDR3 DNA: TGTGCCAGCATGCTAGCTAGGACAGATACGCAGTATTTT. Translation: CASMLARTDTQYF.

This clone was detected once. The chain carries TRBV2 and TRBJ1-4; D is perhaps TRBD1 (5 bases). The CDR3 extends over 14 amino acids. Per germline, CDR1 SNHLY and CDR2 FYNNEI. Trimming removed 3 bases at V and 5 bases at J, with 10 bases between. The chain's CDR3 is CASSDGQGNEKLFF. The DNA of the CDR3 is TGTGCCAGCAGTGATGGGCAGGGAAATGAAAAACTGTTTTTT.

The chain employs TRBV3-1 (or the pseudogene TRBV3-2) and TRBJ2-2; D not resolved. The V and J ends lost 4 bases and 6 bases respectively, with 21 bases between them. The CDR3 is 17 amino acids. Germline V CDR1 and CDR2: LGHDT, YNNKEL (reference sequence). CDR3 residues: CASSRRLDFGDAGELFF. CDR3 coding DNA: TGTGCCAGCAGCCGAAGATTGGATTTCGGAGATGCCGGGGAGCTGTTTTTT.

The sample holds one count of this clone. CDR3 in DNA: TGTGCCTGGACCCGATGGCTCAACAATGAGCAGTTCTTC. As protein: CAWTRWLNNEQFF. This chain joins TRBV30 and TRBJ2-1, with D uncertain. Trimming took 4 bases from V and 5 from J, leaving 12 bases between them. This CDR3 is built from 13 residues. Germline loops: CDR1 GTSNPN, CDR2 SVGIG (reference sequence).

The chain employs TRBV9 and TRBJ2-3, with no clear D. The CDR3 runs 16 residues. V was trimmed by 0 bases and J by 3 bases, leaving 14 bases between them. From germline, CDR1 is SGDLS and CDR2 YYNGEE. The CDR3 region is CASSVAVVGGTDTQYF. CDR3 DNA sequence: TGTGCCAGCAGCGTAGCAGTGGTAGGTGGGACAGATACGCAGTATTTT.

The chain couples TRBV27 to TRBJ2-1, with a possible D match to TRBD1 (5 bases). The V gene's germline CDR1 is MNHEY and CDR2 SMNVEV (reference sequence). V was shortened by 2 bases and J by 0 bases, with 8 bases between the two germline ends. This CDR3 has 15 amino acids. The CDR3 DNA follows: TGTGCCAGCAGTTTACAGGGAAGCTCCTACAATGAGCAGTTCTTC. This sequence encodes CASSLQGSSYNEQFF.

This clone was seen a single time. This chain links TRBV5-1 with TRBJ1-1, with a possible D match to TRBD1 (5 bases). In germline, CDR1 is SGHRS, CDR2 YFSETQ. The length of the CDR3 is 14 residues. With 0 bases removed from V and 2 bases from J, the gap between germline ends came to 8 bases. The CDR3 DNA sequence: TGCGCCAGCAGCTTGGTTGGACAAAACACTGAAGCTTTCTTT. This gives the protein CASSLVGQNTEAFF.

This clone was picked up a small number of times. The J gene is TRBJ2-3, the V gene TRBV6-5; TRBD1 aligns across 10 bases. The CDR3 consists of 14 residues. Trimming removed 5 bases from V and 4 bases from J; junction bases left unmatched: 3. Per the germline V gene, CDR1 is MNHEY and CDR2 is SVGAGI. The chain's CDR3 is CASSLDRGADTQYF. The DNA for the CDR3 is TGTGCCAGCAGTCTGGACAGGGGGGCAGATACGCAGTATTTT.

Here the CDR3 DNA reads TGTGCCAGCAGCAAAGGCGGAGCCCCCTACGAGCAGTACTTC. Translated: CASSKGGAPYEQYF. The chain has TRBV4-2 and TRBJ2-7; no clear D. The CDR3 totals 14 residues. Germline lookup yields CDR1 LGHNA and CDR2 YNFKEQ. V was cut by 5 bases and J by 2 bases, with 13 bases left in between.

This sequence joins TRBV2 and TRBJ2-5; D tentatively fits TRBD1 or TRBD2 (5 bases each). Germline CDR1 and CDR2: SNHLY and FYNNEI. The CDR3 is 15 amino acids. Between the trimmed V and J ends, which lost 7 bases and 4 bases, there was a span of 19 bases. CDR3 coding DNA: TGTGCCAGCATCGGGCAGGGCGGGTTAGGAGAGACCCAGTACTTC. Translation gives CASIGQGGLGETQYF.

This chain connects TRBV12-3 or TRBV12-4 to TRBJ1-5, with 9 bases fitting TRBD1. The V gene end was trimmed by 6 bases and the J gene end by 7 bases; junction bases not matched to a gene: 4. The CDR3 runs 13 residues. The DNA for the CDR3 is TGTGCCAGCAGGACGGGACAGGGACAGCCCCAGCATTTT. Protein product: CASRTGQGQPQHF.

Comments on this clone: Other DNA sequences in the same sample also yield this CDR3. The CDR3, as DNA: TGCGCCAGCAGCTTGGCCGGGAGCTCCTACAATGAGCAGTTCTTC. Translated: CASSLAGSSYNEQFF. The rearrangement links TRBV5-1 to TRBJ2-1; D is possibly TRBD2 (6 bases). The CDR3 covers 15 residues. Trimming shortened V by 0 bases and J by 0 bases, and 7 bases separated the two germline ends. Germline V gene data show CDR1 as SGHRS and CDR2 as YFSETQ. Drawing the rest from reference TRBV5-1 and TRBJ2-1, the complete variable domain is KAGVTQTPRYLIKTRGQQVTLSCSPISGHRSVSWYQQTPGQGLQFLFEYFSETQRNKGNFPGRFSGRQFSNSRSEMNVSTLELGDSALYLCASSLAGSSYNEQFFGPGTRLTVL.

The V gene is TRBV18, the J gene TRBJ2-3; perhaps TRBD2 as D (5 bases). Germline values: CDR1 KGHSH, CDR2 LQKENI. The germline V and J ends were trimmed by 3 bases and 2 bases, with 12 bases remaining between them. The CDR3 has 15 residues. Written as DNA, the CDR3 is TGTGCCAGCTCACCTCCGGGAACCGTCACAGATACGCAGTATTTT. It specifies CASSPPGTVTDTQYF.

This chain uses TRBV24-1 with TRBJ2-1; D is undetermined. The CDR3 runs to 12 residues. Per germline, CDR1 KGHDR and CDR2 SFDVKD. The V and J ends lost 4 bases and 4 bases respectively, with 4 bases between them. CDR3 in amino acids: CATSEEYNEQFF. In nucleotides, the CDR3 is TGTGCCACCAGTGAGGAATACAATGAGCAGTTCTTC.

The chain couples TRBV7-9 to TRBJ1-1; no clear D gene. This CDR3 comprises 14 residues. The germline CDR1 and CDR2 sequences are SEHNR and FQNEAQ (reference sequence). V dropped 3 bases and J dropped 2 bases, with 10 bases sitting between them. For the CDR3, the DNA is TGTGCCAGCAGCTTCGGGGTAGGAAACACTGAAGCTTTCTTT. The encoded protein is CASSFGVGNTEAFF. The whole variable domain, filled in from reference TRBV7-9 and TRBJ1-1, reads DTGVSQNPRHKITKRGQNVTFRCDPISEHNRLYWYRQTLGQGPEFLTYFQNEAQLEKSRLLSDRFSAERPKGSFSTLEIQRTEQGDSAMYLCASSFGVGNTEAFFGQGTRLTVV.